These T cell receptor beta chains were read from a single sample in a study of blood T cell repertoires in COVID-19. This table comes from immunoSEQ multiplex PCR, and its TCRdb copy is limited to in-frame clones, with some not included. The sample records tens of thousands of clones, 80% to 90% being singletons. The sequenced material came from peripheral blood. These receptors were collected from a young man with acute or convalescent COVID-19. Both conserved end residues are part of each CDR3. The D gene is left open where the match is weak. Not all rows give a size; the values are once, few, many and, for expanded clones, a class.

NA	NA	TRBV25-1	TRBJ2-2	CASSELNRDTGELFF	TGTGCCAGCAGTGAATTGAACAGGGACACCGGGGAGCTGTTTTTT
NA	TRBD1	TRBV3-1/TRBV3-2	TRBJ1-2	CASSPPTTGDYGYTF	TGTGCCAGCAGCCCTCCTACGACAGGGGACTATGGCTACACCTTC
NA	NA	TRBV11-2	TRBJ1-2	CASSSVIHGYTF	TGTGCCAGCAGCTCCGTAATCCATGGCTACACCTTC
NA	NA	TRBV19	TRBJ1-4	CASSPGTPIATNEKLFF	TGTGCCAGTAGTCCGGGGACACCGATTGCAACTAATGAAAAACTGTTTTTT
NA	NA	TRBV7-2	TRBJ1-1	CASSLTGQAFF	TGTGCCAGCAGCCTGACAGGACAGGCTTTCTTT
NA	NA	TRBV6-5	TRBJ1-2	CASSSVSYGYTF	TGTGCCAGCAGTTCCGTCAGCTATGGCTACACCTTC
few	TRBD1	TRBV2	TRBJ1-2	CASRQGNYGYTF	TGTGCCAGCAGACAGGGGAACTATGGCTACACCTTC
NA	NA	TRBV5-1	TRBJ2-7	CASSPDSTPHEQYF	TGCGCCAGCAGCCCGGACAGTACCCCCCACGAGCAGTACTTC
NA	NA	TRBV30	TRBJ1-2	CAWSTETKYYGYTF	TGTGCCTGGAGTACCGAGACAAAGTACTATGGCTACACCTTC
NA	NA	TRBV21-1	TRBJ2-3	CASSKGTSGTDTQYF	TGTGCCAGCAGCAAAGGGACTAGCGGGACAGATACGCAGTATTTT
NA	TRBD1	TRBV10-3	TRBJ2-2	CAISGGQVNTGELFF	TGTGCCATCAGTGGAGGACAGGTTAACACCGGGGAGCTGTTTTTT
NA	TRBD2	TRBV6-4	TRBJ2-2	CASSDRLAGATGELFF	TGTGCCAGCAGTGACAGACTAGCGGGAGCCACCGGGGAGCTGTTTTTT
few	TRBD2	TRBV2	TRBJ2-2	CASRAGATSGELFF	TGTGCCAGCCGAGCGGGAGCAACGTCTGGGGAGCTGTTTTTT
few	TRBD2	TRBV13	TRBJ2-1	CASSSGLAGEGEQFF	TGTGCCAGCAGCTCAGGACTAGCGGGAGAGGGTGAGCAGTTCTTC
few	NA	TRBV27	TRBJ1-5	CASSLLGNNQPQHF	TGTGCCAGCAGTTTGTTGGGCAACAATCAGCCCCAGCATTTT
once	TRBD1	TRBV20-1	TRBJ1-1	CSASLQGVGTEAFF	TGCAGTGCTAGTTTACAGGGGGTGGGAACTGAAGCTTTCTTT
NA	TRBD2	TRBV7-8	TRBJ2-1	CASSLASTSGSRAYNEQFF	TGTGCCAGCAGCTTAGCGTCGACTAGCGGGAGTAGGGCCTACAATGAGCAGTTCTTC
NA	NA	TRBV10-2	TRBJ1-4	CASSDTVRGVGKLFF	TGCGCCAGCAGTGACACTGTCAGGGGAGTTGGAAAACTGTTTTTT
NA	TRBD2	TRBV7-9	TRBJ2-7	CASSSGVAGGASEQYF	TGTGCCAGCAGCTCAGGTGTAGCGGGAGGAGCCTCCGAGCAGTACTTC
NA	NA	TRBV12-3/TRBV12-4	TRBJ1-1	CASSLRGAEAFF	TGTGCCAGCAGTTTACGGGGGGCTGAAGCTTTCTTT
NA	TRBD1	TRBV7-2	TRBJ2-2	CASSFWDRSNTGELFF	TGTGCCAGCAGCTTCTGGGACAGGTCGAACACCGGGGAGCTGTTTTTT
NA	TRBD2	TRBV7-9	TRBJ2-2	CASSSGLAGSGELFF	TGTGCCAGCAGCTCGGGACTAGCGGGTTCCGGGGAGCTGTTTTTT
once	NA	TRBV5-6	TRBJ2-1	CASSLEQRTYNEQFF	TGTGCCAGCAGCTTAGAACAGAGAACCTACAATGAGCAGTTCTTC
few	TRBD2	TRBV3-1/TRBV3-2	TRBJ2-7	CASSQDSRGSYEQYF	TGTGCCAGCAGCCAAGATTCGCGGGGGAGCTACGAGCAGTACTTC
NA	NA	TRBV9	TRBJ2-1	CASARQGGGNEQFF	TGTGCCAGCGCCCGACAGGGAGGCGGCAATGAGCAGTTCTTC
NA	TRBD2	TRBV13	TRBJ2-7	CASSPSGGYEQYF	TGTGCCAGCAGCCCCTCCGGGGGGTACGAGCAGTACTTC
once	NA	TRBV7-3	TRBJ2-1	CASSPGTSLYNEQFF	TGTGCCAGCAGCCCAGGGACTTCACTCTACAATGAGCAGTTCTTC
NA	NA	TRBV11-2	TRBJ2-5	CASSFIHSPQETQYF	TGTGCCAGCAGCTTTATCCACAGCCCCCAAGAGACCCAGTACTTC
NA	TRBD2	TRBV4-3	TRBJ2-5	CASSQAISGSGETQYF	TGCGCCAGCAGCCAAGCCATAAGCGGGAGTGGAGAGACCCAGTACTTC
NA	NA	TRBV5-1	TRBJ1-1	CASSMSLNTEAFF	TGCGCCAGCAGCATGAGCTTAAACACTGAAGCTTTCTTT
NA	TRBD1	TRBV5-1	TRBJ1-1	CASPREMVISDKGAGNTEAFF	TGCGCCAGTCCGCGCGAAATGGTTATTTCGGATAAGGGGGCTGGGAACACTGAAGCTTTCTTT
few	NA	TRBV9	TRBJ2-1	CASSGSLRGDTRKQFF	TGTGCCAGCAGCGGCTCCCTTAGAGGGGACACTAGAAAGCAGTTCTTC
NA	TRBD1	TRBV7-9	TRBJ1-3	CASSLGTGGNTIYF	TGTGCCAGCAGCCTCGGGACAGGGGGAAACACCATATATTTT
NA	TRBD2	TRBV4-1	TRBJ2-3	CASSLLGGRVDTQYF	TGCGCCAGCAGCCTTCTGGGGGGGAGAGTGGATACGCAGTATTTT
NA	NA	TRBV7-9	TRBJ1-1	CASSSPQGTAFF	TGTGCCAGCAGCTCACCCCAGGGTACGGCTTTCTTT
NA	TRBD1	TRBV6-6	TRBJ1-5	CASSPSNRGSNQPQHF	TGTGCCAGCAGTCCCTCGAACAGGGGAAGCAATCAGCCCCAGCATTTT
NA	NA	TRBV9	TRBJ1-1	CASSVGFGGASEAFF	TGTGCCAGCAGCGTTGGGTTTGGGGGGGCGTCTGAAGCTTTCTTT
NA	NA	TRBV5-1	TRBJ1-5	CASSYSGVLGQPQHF	TGCGCCAGCAGTTACTCAGGGGTGCTAGGGCAGCCCCAGCATTTT
NA	NA	TRBV9	TRBJ2-7	CASSVQSGNEQYF	TGTGCCAGCAGCGTCCAATCAGGGAACGAGCAGTACTTC
few	TRBD2	TRBV27	TRBJ2-1	CASSFGRAYNEQFF	TGTGCCAGCAGTTTCGGGAGGGCCTACAATGAGCAGTTCTTC
NA	TRBD1	TRBV19	TRBJ2-2	CASTGTGTTGELFF	TGTGCCAGCACCGGGACAGGGACCACCGGGGAGCTGTTTTTT
NA	NA	TRBV4-1	TRBJ1-5	CASSQFHSQDQPQHF	TGCGCCAGCAGCCAATTCCACAGCCAAGATCAGCCCCAGCATTTT
NA	NA	TRBV6-1	TRBJ2-1	CASSAGGGSLSSSYNEQFF	TGTGCCAGCAGTGCCGGGGGCGGGAGTCTTTCTAGCTCCTACAATGAGCAGTTCTTC
NA	TRBD2	TRBV5-6	TRBJ2-7	CASSLGGAGGYEQYF	TGTGCCAGCAGCTTGGGGGGAGCGGGAGGGTACGAGCAGTACTTC
few	NA	TRBV5-4	TRBJ2-3	CASSFSGSGSDTQYF	TGTGCCAGCAGCTTTTCCGGGAGCGGCTCAGATACGCAGTATTTT
NA	TRBD2	TRBV4-1	TRBJ2-2	CASSQGLAGVGELFF	TGCGCCAGCAGCCAAGGACTAGCGGGAGTCGGGGAGCTGTTTTTT
NA	NA	TRBV6-5	TRBJ1-1	CASSYSRLWTEAFF	TGTGCCAGCAGTTACTCGAGGCTTTGGACTGAAGCTTTCTTT
few	TRBD1	TRBV2	TRBJ1-5	CASNGQGSQPQHF	TGTGCCAGCAATGGACAGGGGAGTCAGCCCCAGCATTTT
NA	NA	TRBV9	TRBJ1-2	CASSTQGGGGYTF	TGTGCCAGCAGCACCCAGGGTGGGGGCGGCTACACCTTC
NA	NA	TRBV6-5	TRBJ1-3	CASSTSFLSGNTIYF	TGTGCCAGCAGTACTAGTTTTCTCTCTGGAAACACCATATATTTT
once	NA	TRBV6-5	TRBJ1-6	CASEHTGNSPLHF	TGTGCCAGCGAGCACACAGGAAATTCACCCCTCCACTTT
NA	NA	TRBV7-9	TRBJ2-7	CASSLDFYYEQYF	TGTGCCAGCAGCCTCGACTTCTACTACGAGCAGTACTTC
NA	NA	TRBV27	TRBJ1-5	CASSLRRLGNQPQHF	TGTGCCAGCAGTTTGAGGAGGTTGGGCAATCAGCCCCAGCATTTT
NA	NA	TRBV4-1	TRBJ1-2	CASSQVPLLDSGYTF	TGCGCCAGCAGCCAAGTCCCCCTGTTGGACAGTGGCTACACCTTC
NA	NA	TRBV28	TRBJ1-6	CASSPTGGFSPLHF	TGTGCCAGCAGTCCCACTGGGGGCTTTTCACCCCTCCACTTT
NA	NA	TRBV7-2	TRBJ2-7	CASSRVTDYEQYF	TGTGCCAGCAGCCGCGTTACCGACTACGAGCAGTACTTC
NA	NA	TRBV28	TRBJ1-4	CASSVGGNEKLFF	TGTGCCAGCAGTGTCGGGGGGAATGAAAAACTGTTTTTT
NA	NA	TRBV6-2/TRBV6-3	TRBJ2-5	CASSFYESGETQYF	TGTGCCAGCAGTTTCTACGAGAGTGGTGAGACCCAGTACTTC
NA	NA	TRBV30	TRBJ2-5	CAWSGGGAKETQYF	TGTGCCTGGAGTGGAGGGGGGGCCAAAGAGACCCAGTACTTC
once	NA	TRBV5-1	TRBJ1-4	CASSPNNEKLFF	TGCGCCAGCAGCCCTAATAATGAAAAACTGTTTTTT